The clone carrying this T cell receptor (beta chain) was detected a few times. These data belong to a study of T cell repertoires in cytomegalovirus infection. TCRdb fed the reads into MiXCR, producing one record per CDR3 protein. The data show 490,000 or so distinct CDR3 sequences, with about 11% seen just once and about a tenth held by the top ten. This CDR3 has 14 amino acids. CDR1 and CDR2 from the germline V gene are MDHEN and SYDVKM. The V end was cut by 3 bases, the J end by 7 bases, with 15 bases between. This chain connects TRBV28 to TRBJ2-5; D might be TRBD1 (5 bases). The TCR originated in a human donor in good health (CMV status not recorded). Some clones in this sample may be carry-over from other donors' samples. The specimen sequenced was PBMCs. DNA for the CDR3: TGTGCCAGCAGTTTTGGGGCAGGGCGAGGGACCCAGTACTTC. Translating gives CASSFGAGRGTQYF.